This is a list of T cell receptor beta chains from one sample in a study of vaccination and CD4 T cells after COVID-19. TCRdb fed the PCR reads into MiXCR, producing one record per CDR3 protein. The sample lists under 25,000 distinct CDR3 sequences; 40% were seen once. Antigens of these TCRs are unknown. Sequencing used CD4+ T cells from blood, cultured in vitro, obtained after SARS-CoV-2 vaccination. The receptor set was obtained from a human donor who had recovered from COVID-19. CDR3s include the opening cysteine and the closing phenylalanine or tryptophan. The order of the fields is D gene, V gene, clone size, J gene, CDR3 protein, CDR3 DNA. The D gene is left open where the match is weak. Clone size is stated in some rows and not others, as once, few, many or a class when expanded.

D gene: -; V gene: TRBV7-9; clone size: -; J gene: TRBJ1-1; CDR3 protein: CASSLSPLMNTEAFF; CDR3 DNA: TGTGCCAGCAGCTTGTCACCTCTAATGAACACTGAAGCTTTCTTT
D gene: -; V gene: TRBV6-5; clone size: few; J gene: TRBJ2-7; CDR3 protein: CASSYHPAADYEQYF; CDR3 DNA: TGTGCCAGCAGTTATCACCCGGCGGCCGACTACGAGCAGTACTTC
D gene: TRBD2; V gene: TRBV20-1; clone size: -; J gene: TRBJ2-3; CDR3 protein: CSVPAGGTDTQYF; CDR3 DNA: TGCAGTGTTCCGGCGGGGGGCACAGATACGCAGTATTTT
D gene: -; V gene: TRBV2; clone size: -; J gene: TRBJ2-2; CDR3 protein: CASKSGQNTGELFF; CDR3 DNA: TGTGCCAGCAAAAGTGGCCAGAACACCGGGGAGCTGTTTTTT
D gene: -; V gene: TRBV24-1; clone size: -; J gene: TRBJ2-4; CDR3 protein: CATSQDRGGNIQYF; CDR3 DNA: TGTGCCACCAGTCAAGACAGGGGAGGGAACATTCAGTACTTC
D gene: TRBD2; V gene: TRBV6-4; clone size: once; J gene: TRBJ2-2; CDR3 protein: CVSGREANTGELFF; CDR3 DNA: TGTGTCAGCGGGAGAGAAGCGAACACCGGGGAGCTGTTTTTT
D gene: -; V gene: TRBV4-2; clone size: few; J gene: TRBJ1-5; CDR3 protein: CASSQGDQGDSNQPQHF; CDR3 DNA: TGTGCCAGCAGCCAAGGGGACCAAGGGGATAGCAATCAGCCCCAGCATTTT
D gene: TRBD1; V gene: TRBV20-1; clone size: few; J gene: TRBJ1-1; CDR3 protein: CSAREVTGSEAFF; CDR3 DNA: TGCAGTGCTAGAGAGGTGACAGGGAGTGAAGCTTTCTTT
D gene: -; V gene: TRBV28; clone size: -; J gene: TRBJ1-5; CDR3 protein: CASSLTGDYSNQPQHF; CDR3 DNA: TGTGCCAGCAGCCTTACAGGCGACTATAGCAATCAGCCCCAGCATTTT
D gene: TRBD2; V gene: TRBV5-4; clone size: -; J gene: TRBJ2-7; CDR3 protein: CASSPSSGGGYEQYF; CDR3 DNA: TGTGCCAGCAGCCCTTCTAGCGGGGGGGGGTACGAGCAGTACTTC
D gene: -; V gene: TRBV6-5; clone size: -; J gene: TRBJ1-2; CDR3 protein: CASSSSYGYTF; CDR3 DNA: TGTGCCAGCAGTTCATCCTATGGCTACACCTTC
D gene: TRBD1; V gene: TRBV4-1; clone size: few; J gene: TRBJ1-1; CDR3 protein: CASSPLTGGGTEAFF; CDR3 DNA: TGCGCCAGCAGCCCGTTGACAGGGGGAGGGACTGAAGCTTTCTTT
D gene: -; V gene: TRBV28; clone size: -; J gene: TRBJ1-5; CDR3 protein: CASRSGLTNQPQHF; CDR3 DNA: TGTGCCAGCAGGTCGGGACTGACAAATCAGCCCCAGCATTTT
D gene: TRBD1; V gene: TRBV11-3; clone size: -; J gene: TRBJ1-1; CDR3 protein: CASSLDSGGGTTEAFF; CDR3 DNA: TGTGCCAGCAGCTTAGATTCAGGAGGGGGCACAACTGAAGCTTTCTTT
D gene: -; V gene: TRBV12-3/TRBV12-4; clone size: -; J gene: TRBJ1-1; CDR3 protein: CASSLAQDEQAFF; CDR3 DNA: TGTGCCAGCAGTTTAGCACAGGATGAACAAGCTTTCTTT
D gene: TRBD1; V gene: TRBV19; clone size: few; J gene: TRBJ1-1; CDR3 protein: CASSIGVAGGKTEAFF; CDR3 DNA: TGTGCCAGTAGTATAGGGGTGGCAGGGGGAAAAACTGAAGCTTTCTTT
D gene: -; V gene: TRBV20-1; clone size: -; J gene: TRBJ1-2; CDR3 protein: CSARKTGTRYGYTF; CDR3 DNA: TGCAGTGCTAGAAAGACCGGGACGAGGTATGGCTACACCTTC
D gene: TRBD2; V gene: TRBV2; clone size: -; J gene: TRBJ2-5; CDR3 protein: CASSETGLAGGAIQYF; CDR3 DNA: TGTGCCAGCAGTGAAACGGGACTAGCGGGGGGGGCGATCCAGTACTTC
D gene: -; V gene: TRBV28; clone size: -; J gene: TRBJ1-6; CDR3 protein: CASRSIPPNSPLHF; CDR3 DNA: TGTGCCAGCAGGAGTATTCCCCCTAATTCACCCCTCCACTTT
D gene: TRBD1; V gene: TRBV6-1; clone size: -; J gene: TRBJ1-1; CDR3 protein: CASSKRQGMNTEAFF; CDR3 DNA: TGTGCCAGCAGTAAAAGACAGGGCATGAACACTGAAGCTTTCTTT
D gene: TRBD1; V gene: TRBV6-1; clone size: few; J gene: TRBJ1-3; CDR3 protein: CASSGQGGDTIYF; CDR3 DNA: TGTGCCAGCAGTGGACAGGGGGGAGACACCATATATTTT
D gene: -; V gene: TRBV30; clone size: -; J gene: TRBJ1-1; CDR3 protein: CAWSVPHEVGAEAFF; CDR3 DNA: TGTGCCTGGAGTGTACCACATGAGGTTGGAGCTGAAGCTTTCTTT
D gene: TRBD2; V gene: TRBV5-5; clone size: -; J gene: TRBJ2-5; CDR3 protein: CASSSLAGGETQYF; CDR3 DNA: TGTGCCAGCAGCTCATTAGCGGGGGGGGAGACCCAATACTTC
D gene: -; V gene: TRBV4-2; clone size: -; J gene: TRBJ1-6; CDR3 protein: CASSQDVRGNSPLHF; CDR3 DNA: TGTGCCAGCAGCCAAGATGTCAGGGGTAATTCACCCCTCCACTTT
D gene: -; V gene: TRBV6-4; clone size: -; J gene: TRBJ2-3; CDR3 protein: CASSRVGGTDTQYF; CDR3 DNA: TGTGCCAGCAGTAGAGTTGGGGGCACAGATACGCAGTATTTT
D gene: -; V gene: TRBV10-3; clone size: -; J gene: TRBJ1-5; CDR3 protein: CAISDSRDTDQPQHF; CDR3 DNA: TGTGCCATCAGTGATTCTCGGGACACAGATCAGCCCCAGCATTTT
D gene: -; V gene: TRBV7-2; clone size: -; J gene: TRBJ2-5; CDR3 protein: CASSLVGSAMRGTQYF; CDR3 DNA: TGTGCCAGCAGTCTAGTTGGGTCAGCCATGAGGGGGACCCAGTACTTC
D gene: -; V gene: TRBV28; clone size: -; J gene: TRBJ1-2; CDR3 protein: CASSLQGRYGYTF; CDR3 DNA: TGTGCCAGCAGTTTGCAGGGTCGCTATGGCTACACCTTC
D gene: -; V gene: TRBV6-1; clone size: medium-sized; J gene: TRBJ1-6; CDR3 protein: CASSERPRTYNSPLHF; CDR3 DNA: TGTGCCAGCAGTGAAAGACCCCGGACCTATAATTCACCCCTCCACTTT
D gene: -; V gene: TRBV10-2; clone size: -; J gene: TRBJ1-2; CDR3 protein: CASSESLGHGYTF; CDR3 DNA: TGCGCCAGCAGTGAGTCGCTAGGGCATGGCTACACCTTC
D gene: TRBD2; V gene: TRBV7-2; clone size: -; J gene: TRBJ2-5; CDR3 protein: CASSPSLAGGPGGETQYF; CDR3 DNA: TGTGCCAGCAGCCCCTCACTAGCGGGGGGGCCGGGAGGAGAGACCCAGTACTTC
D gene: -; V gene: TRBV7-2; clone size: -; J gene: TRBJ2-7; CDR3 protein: CASKLDGGRDPHEQYF; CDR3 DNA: TGTGCCAGCAAACTCGATGGGGGGCGGGACCCCCACGAGCAGTACTTC
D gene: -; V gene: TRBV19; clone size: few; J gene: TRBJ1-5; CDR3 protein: CASSITGQYSNQPQHF; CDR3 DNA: TGTGCCAGTAGTATAACTGGGCAGTATAGCAATCAGCCCCAGCATTTT
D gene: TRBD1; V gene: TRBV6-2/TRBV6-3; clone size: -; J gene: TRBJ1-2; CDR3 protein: CASRQGESGYTF; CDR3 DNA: TGTGCCAGTAGGCAGGGGGAGTCTGGCTACACCTTC